This T cell receptor (beta chain) was sequenced during a study of T cell repertoires in cytomegalovirus infection. Overall study findings and caveats: HLA-C-restricted CMV-specific TCR beta clonotypes were dominant in the ex vivo response.

The germline gives CDR1 SGHTA, CDR2 FQGNSA. The V and J ends lost 3 bases and 6 bases, in that order; junction bases with no gene match: 11. The CDR3 loop spans 16 amino acids. Notes on this clonotype: Antigen specificity is unknown.

TCRdb reanalysed the reads using MiXCR and keeps one entry per CDR3 protein. The sample lists more than 650,000 distinct CDR3 sequences, roughly 35% occurring once. The source material was PBMCs. The rearrangement uses TRBV7-2 and TRBJ2-3, with 8 bases identical to TRBD2. The receptor comes from a human donor in good health (CMV status not recorded). Some clones in this sample may be carry-over from other donors' samples. CDR3 nucleotide sequence: TGTGCCAGCAGCTTGGAGCGGGGGTCATTTCGGGATACGCAGTATTTT. Protein: CASSLERGSFRDTQYF.